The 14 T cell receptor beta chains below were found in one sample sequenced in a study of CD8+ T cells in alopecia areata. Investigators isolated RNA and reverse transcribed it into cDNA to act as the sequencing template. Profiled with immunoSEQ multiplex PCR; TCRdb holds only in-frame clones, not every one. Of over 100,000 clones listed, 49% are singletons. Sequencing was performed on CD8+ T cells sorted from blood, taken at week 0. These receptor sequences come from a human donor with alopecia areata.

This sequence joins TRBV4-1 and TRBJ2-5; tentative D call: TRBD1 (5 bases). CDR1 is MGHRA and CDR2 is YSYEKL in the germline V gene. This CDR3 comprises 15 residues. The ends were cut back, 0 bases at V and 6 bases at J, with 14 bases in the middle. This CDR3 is CASSQDGAASQTQYF. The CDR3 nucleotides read TGCGCCAGCAGCCAAGATGGGGCTGCCTCGCAGACCCAGTACTTC.

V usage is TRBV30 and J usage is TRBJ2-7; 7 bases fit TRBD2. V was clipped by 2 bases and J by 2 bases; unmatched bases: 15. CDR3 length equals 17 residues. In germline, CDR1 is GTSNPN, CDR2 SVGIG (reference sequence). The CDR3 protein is CAWSTSPGGGVPYEQYF. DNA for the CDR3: TGTGCCTGGAGTACATCCCCTGGGGGGGGAGTCCCCTACGAGCAGTACTTC.

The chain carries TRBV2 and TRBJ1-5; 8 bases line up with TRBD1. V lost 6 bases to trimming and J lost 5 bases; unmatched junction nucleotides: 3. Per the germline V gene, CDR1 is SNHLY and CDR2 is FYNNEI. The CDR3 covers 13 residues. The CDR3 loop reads CASRETGDQPQHF. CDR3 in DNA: TGTGCCAGCAGGGAGACAGGGGATCAGCCCCAGCATTTT.

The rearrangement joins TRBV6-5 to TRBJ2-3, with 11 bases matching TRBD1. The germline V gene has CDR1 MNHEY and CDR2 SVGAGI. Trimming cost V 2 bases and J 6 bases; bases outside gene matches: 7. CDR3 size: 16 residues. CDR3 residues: CASSYLPGQGGDTQYF. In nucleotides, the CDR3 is TGTGCCAGCAGTTACCTTCCGGGACAGGGGGGGGATACGCAGTATTTT.

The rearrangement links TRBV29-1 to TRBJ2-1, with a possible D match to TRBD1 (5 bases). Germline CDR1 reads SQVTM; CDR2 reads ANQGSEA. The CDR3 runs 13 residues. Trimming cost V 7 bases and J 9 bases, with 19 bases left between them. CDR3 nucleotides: TGCAGCGGACGGACACCAGGAACCAGTGAGCAGTTCTTC. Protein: CSGRTPGTSEQFF.

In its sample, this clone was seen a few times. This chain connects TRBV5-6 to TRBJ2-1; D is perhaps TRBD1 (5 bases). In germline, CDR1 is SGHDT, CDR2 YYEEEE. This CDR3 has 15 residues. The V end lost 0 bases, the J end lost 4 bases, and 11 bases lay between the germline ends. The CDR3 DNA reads TGTGCCAGCAGCTTGGTCGAGGACACTTACAATGAGCAGTTCTTC. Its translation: CASSLVEDTYNEQFF. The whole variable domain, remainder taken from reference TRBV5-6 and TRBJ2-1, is DAGVTQSPTHLIKTRGQQVTLRCSPKSGHDTVSWYQQALGQGPQFIFQYYEEEERQRGNFPDRFSGHQFPNYSSELNVNALLLGDSALYLCASSLVEDTYNEQFFGPGTRLTVL.

CDR3 in DNA: TGCGCCAGCAGCTACCGGACAGGGGTCGTCTATGGCTACACCTTC. It is translated as CASSYRTGVVYGYTF. The chain carries TRBV5-1 and TRBJ1-2, with 9 bases that match TRBD1. The CDR3 length is 15 residues. J gave up 4 bases and V 3 bases, and 7 bases lay outside the gene matches. Germline CDR1 and CDR2: SGHRS and YFSETQ.

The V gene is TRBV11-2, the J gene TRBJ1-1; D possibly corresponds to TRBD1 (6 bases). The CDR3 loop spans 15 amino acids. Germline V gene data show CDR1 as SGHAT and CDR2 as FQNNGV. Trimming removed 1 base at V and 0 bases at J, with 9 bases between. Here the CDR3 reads CASSLAGTLNTEAFF. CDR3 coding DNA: TGTGCCAGCAGCTTAGCGGGGACATTGAACACTGAAGCTTTCTTT.

The CDR3 sequence: CAWSPDNNYGYTF. DNA for the CDR3: TGTGCCTGGAGTCCCGACAATAACTATGGCTACACCTTC. The chain has TRBV30 and TRBJ1-2, with D hard to call. The CDR3 totals 13 residues. Trimming shortened V by 2 bases and J by 1 base, and 8 bases separated the two germline ends. Per the germline V gene, CDR1 is GTSNPN and CDR2 is SVGIG (reference sequence).

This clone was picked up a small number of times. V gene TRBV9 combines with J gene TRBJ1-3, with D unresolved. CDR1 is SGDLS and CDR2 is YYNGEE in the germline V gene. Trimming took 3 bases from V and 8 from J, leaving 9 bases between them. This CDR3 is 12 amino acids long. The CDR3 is CASSGQLDTIYF. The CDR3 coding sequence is TGTGCCAGCAGCGGGCAGCTGGACACCATATATTTT.

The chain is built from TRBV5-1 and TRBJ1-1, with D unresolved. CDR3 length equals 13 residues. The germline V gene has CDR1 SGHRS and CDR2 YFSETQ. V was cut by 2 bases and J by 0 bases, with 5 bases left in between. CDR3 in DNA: TGCGCCAGCAGCTTTGGAATGAACACTGAAGCTTTCTTT. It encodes CASSFGMNTEAFF.

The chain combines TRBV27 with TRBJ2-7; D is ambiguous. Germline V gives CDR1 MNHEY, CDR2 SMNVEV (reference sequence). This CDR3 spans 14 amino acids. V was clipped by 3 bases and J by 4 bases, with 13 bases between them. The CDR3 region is CASSLAGSGYEQYF. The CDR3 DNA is TGTGCCAGCAGTTTGGCAGGCAGTGGGTACGAGCAGTACTTC.

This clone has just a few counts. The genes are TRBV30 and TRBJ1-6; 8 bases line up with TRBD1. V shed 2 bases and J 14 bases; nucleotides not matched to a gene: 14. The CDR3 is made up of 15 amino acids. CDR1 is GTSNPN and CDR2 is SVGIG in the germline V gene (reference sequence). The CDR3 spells CAWSLRTGIKATLHF. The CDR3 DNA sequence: TGTGCCTGGAGTCTCCGGACAGGGATTAAGGCCACCCTCCACTTT. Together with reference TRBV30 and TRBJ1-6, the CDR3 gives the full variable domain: SQTIHQWPATLVQPVGSPLSLECTVEGTSNPNLYWYRQAAGRGLQLLFYSVGIGQISSEVPQNLSASRPQDRQFILSSKKLLLSDSGFYLCAWSLRTGIKATLHFGNGTRLTVT.

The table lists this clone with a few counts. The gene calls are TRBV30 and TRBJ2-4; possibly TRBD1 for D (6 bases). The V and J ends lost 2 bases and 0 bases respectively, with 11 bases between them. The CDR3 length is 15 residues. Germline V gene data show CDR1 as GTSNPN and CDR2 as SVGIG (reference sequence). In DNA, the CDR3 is TGTGCCTGGAGTTTGAAGGGGGAAGCCAAAAACATTCAGTACTTC. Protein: CAWSLKGEAKNIQYF.